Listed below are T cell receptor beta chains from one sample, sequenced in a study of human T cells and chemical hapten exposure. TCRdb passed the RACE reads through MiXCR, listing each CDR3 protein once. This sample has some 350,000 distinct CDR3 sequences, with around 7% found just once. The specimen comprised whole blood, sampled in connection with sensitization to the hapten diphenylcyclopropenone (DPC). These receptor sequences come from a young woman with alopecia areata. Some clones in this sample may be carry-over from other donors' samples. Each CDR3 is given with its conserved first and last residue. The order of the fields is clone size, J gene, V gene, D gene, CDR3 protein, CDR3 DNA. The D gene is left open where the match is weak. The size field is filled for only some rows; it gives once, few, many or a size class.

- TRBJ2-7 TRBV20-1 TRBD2 CSARAGSWGGDEQYF TGCAGTGCTAGAGCAGGGAGTTGGGGGGGTGACGAGCAGTACTTC
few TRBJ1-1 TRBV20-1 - CSARDLGLNTEAFF TGCAGTGCTAGAGATTTAGGTCTGAACACTGAAGCTTTCTTT
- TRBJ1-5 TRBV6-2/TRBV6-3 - CASSQDEDFQHF TGTGCCAGCAGTCAAGATGAGGACTTCCAGCATTTT
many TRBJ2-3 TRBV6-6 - CASREARTDTQYF TGTGCCAGCAGGGAGGCGCGAACAGATACGCAGTATTTT
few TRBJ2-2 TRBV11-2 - CASSAQNTGELFF TGTGCCAGCAGCGCCCAGAACACCGGGGAGCTGTTTTTT
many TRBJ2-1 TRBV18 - CASSPNEGGEQFF TGTGCCAGCTCACCAAACGAGGGAGGTGAGCAGTTCTTC
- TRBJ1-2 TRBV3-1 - CASSRALGTNLNYGYTF TGTGCCAGCAGCCGAGCTCTCGGGACAAACCTGAACTATGGCTACACCTTC
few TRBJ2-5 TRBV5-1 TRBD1 CASSAGTATKTQYF TGCGCCAGCAGCGCCGGGACAGCGACAAAGACCCAGTACTTC
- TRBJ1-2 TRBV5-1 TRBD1 CASSLGQGSNCTF TGCGCCAGCAGCTTGGGACAGGGGAGTAATTGCACCTTC
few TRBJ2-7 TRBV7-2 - CASSFRDRPGEQYF TGTGCCAGCAGCTTCCGGGACCGTCCGGGGGAGCAGTACTTC
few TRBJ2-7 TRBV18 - CASHDRISYEQYF TGTGCCAGCCATGACCGTATCTCCTACGAGCAGTACTTC
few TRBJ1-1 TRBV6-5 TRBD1 CASSVTGTGIAEAFF TGTGCCAGCAGTGTAACCGGGACAGGGATCGCTGAAGCTTTCTTT
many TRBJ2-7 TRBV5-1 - CASSRGARLNLNSYEQYF TGCGCCAGCAGTCGGGGGGCCCGGCTAAACCTAAACTCCTACGAGCAGTACTTC
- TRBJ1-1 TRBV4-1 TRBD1 CASSQESTGWTEAFF TGCGCCAGCAGCCAAGAATCGACAGGGTGGACTGAAGCTTTCTTT
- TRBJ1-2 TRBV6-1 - CASSERGAGHGYTF TGTGCCAGCAGTGAACGGGGGGCTGGACATGGCTACACCTTC
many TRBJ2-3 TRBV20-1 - CSAAITGTDTQYF TGCAGTGCTGCGATCACAGGGACAGATACGCAGTATTTT
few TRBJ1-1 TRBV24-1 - CATSRGGNTEAFF TGTGCCACCAGTAGGGGAGGAAACACTGAAGCTTTCTTT
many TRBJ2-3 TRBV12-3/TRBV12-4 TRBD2 CASSRLGVLAGGTDTQYF TGTGCCAGCAGCCGCCTTGGCGTGCTGGCGGGGGGCACAGATACGCAGTATTTT
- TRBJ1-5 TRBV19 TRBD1 CASSTPGTENQPQHF TGTGCCAGTAGTACCCCCGGGACAGAGAATCAGCCCCAGCATTTT
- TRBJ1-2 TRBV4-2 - CASSQESAGHYGYTF TGTGCCAGCAGCCAAGAGAGTGCAGGCCACTATGGCTACACCTTC
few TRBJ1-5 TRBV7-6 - CASSLEQGNQPQHF TGTGCCAGCAGCTTAGAACAGGGAAATCAGCCCCAGCATTTT
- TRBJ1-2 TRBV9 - CASSLSPSYGYTF TGTGCCAGCAGCCTCTCCCCGTCCTATGGCTACACCTTC
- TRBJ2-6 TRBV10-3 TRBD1 CAIRQGNGANVLTF TGTGCCATTAGACAGGGGAATGGGGCCAACGTCCTGACTTTC
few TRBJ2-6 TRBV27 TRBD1 CASSANPGQGASGANVLTF TGTGCCAGCAGTGCCAACCCGGGACAGGGGGCCTCTGGGGCCAACGTCCTGACTTTC
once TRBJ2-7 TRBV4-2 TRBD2 CASSQDGAGDMSSYEQYF TGTGCCAGCAGCCAAGATGGAGCGGGGGATATGAGCTCCTACGAGCAGTACTTC
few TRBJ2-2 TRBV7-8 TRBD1 CASSFGTGHTGELFF TGTGCCAGCAGCTTTGGGACAGGGCACACCGGGGAGCTGTTTTTT
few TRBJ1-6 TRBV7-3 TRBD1 CASSLGQGGSSPLHF TGTGCCAGCAGCTTAGGGCAGGGGGGAAGTTCACCCCTCCACTTT
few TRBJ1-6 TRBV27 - CASKDRQYSSSYNSPLHF TGTGCCAGCAAGGACAGACAATACTCTAGCTCCTATAATTCACCCCTCCACTTT
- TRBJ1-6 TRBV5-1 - CASSLSGSSNSPLHF TGCGCCAGCAGCTTGTCCGGCAGTTCAAATTCACCCCTCCACTTT
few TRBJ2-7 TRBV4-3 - CASSQDSGPGLYEQYF TGCGCCAGCAGCCAAGATTCCGGGCCCGGTTTGTACGAGCAGTACTTC